These 25 T cell receptor beta chains came from one sample sequenced in a study of beta chain features in type 1 diabetes. Every bit of the isolated RNA underwent reverse transcription, so sequencing read expressed TCRB transcripts. Measured with immunoSEQ multiplex PCR; TCRdb has only the in-frame clones, and not every one. The sample lists 300,000 to 350,000 clones; approximately 8.2% were seen once. The specimen was central memory CD4+ T cells from blood. The origin of the receptors is a young woman in good health.

This clone was detected a few times. The rearrangement uses TRBV7-6 and TRBJ2-3, with 8 bases aligning to TRBD2. Germline CDR1 SGHVS, CDR2 FNYEAQ. There are 16 residues in the CDR3. The trim removed 5 bases at V and 2 bases at J, leaving 9 bases unmatched. As DNA, the CDR3 is TGTGCCAGCAGCGCCCGGAGTAGCGGGAACACAGATACGCAGTATTTT. This encodes CASSARSSGNTDTQYF.

The V gene is TRBV28, the J gene TRBJ1-5; TRBD1 matches 7 bases. The length of the CDR3 is 16 residues. The germline gives CDR1 MDHEN, CDR2 SYDVKM. V lost 5 bases, J lost 6 bases, and 13 bases stayed unmatched. The CDR3 coding sequence is TGTGCCAGCAGTACTGCGGGGGGACAGATTAGTCAGCCCCAGCATTTT. It is translated as CASSTAGGQISQPQHF.

Turning to this clone: Other DNA sequences in the sample encode the same CDR3. The gene calls are TRBV7-2 and TRBJ1-5; unclear D gene. The CDR3 covers 12 residues. V gave up 1 base and J gave up 7 bases, with 5 bases separating them. Germline V gene lookup returns CDR1 SGHTA and CDR2 FQGNSA. The CDR3 nucleotides are TGTGCCAGCAGCTTAGTAGGACAGCCCCAGCATTTT. It yields the protein CASSLVGQPQHF.

The sample holds a few counts of this clone. In DNA form, the CDR3 reads TGTGCCAGTAGGCGTTCGGCGGGACTAGCGGATACGCAGTATTTT. Translation gives CASRRSAGLADTQYF. The chain recombines TRBV19 with TRBJ2-3; TRBD2 aligns across 10 bases. The J segment lost 6 bases and the V segment lost 6 bases, leaving 9 bases of the junction unmatched. The CDR3 is made up of 15 amino acids. Per the germline V gene, CDR1 is LNHDA and CDR2 is SQIVND (reference sequence).

This clone showed up just a few times. The chain links TRBV7-2 to TRBJ1-5; unclear D gene. Germline loops: CDR1 SGHTA, CDR2 FQGNSA. The CDR3 is 12 residues long. Trimming shortened V by 5 bases and J by 7 bases, and 9 bases separated the two germline ends. The CDR3: CASSPVGQPQHF. The CDR3 region has the DNA TGTGCCAGCAGCCCGGTTGGCCAGCCCCAGCATTTT.

The V and J genes are TRBV29-1 and TRBJ2-1; tentative D call: TRBD2 (6 bases). Germline V gives CDR1 SQVTM, CDR2 ANQGSEA. Between the trimmed V and J ends, which lost 4 bases and 1 base, there was a span of 11 bases. The CDR3 runs 14 residues. In DNA form, the CDR3 reads TGCAGCGTTGGCCCGGGGGAATCCTACAATGAGCAGTTCTTC. Translated: CSVGPGESYNEQFF.

This chain uses TRBV11-3 with TRBJ2-2; D ambiguous. The V end lost 0 bases, the J end lost 6 bases, and 2 bases lay between the germline ends. CDR1 and CDR2 from the germline V gene are SGHNT and YENEEA. This CDR3 spans 12 amino acids. CDR3 nucleotides: TGTGCCAGCAGCTTAGAGGCCGGGGAGCTGTTTTTT. It encodes CASSLEAGELFF.

This clone was seen only once. The gene calls are TRBV28 and TRBJ1-2, with D perhaps TRBD1 (5 bases). The CDR3 covers 15 residues. The germline V gene has CDR1 MDHEN and CDR2 SYDVKM. Trimming took 4 bases from V and 4 from J, leaving 16 bases between them. CDR3 coding DNA: TGTGCCAGCAGTTATGGGCCGGACGGGGCCTATGGCTACACCTTC. Amino acids: CASSYGPDGAYGYTF.

This clone came up a few times. The chain is built from TRBV4-2 and TRBJ1-5; TRBD1 is a possible D gene (5 bases). Looked up from germline, CDR1 is LGHNA and CDR2 is YNFKEQ. This CDR3 spans 15 amino acids. With 0 bases removed from V and 6 bases from J, the gap between germline ends came to 12 bases. CDR3 loop: CASSQDLWGGQPQHF. DNA for the CDR3: TGTGCCAGCAGCCAAGATCTCTGGGGGGGTCAGCCCCAGCATTTT.

This clone was observed a few times. The J gene is TRBJ2-1, the V gene TRBV19; 9 bases are shared with TRBD2. The CDR3 is 15 amino acids. V lost 5 bases and J lost 7; bases outside the gene matches: 9. CDR1 is LNHDA and CDR2 is SQIVND in the germline V gene (reference sequence). CDR3 coding DNA: TGTGCCAGTAGTTTGCGAGCGGGAGGCGTAAATGAGCAGTTCTTC. Translated: CASSLRAGGVNEQFF.

The sample holds a few counts of this clone. CDR3 sequence: CASSDGMQYEQYF. In DNA form, the CDR3 reads TGTGCCAGCAGTGACGGCATGCAATACGAGCAGTACTTC. The chain uses TRBV2 and TRBJ2-7; D not resolved. This CDR3 region has 13 residues. The V and J ends lost 3 bases and 4 bases respectively, with 10 bases between them. Germline lookup yields CDR1 SNHLY and CDR2 FYNNEI.

The J gene is TRBJ2-3, the V gene TRBV6-5; 8 bases align to TRBD2. With V trimmed by 8 bases and J by 4 bases, 8 bases remained unmatched. The CDR3 length is 14 residues. CDR1 MNHEY and CDR2 SVGAGI come from the germline V gene. The CDR3 coding sequence is TGTGCCAGCCGCCCCGGGACTAGTTCAGATACGCAGTATTTT. Translating it yields CASRPGTSSDTQYF.

This clone turned up a few times. The V and J genes are TRBV7-9 and TRBJ2-1, with D perhaps matching TRBD2 (5 bases). Trimming took off 5 bases at V and 0 bases at J, with 20 bases between the two ends. Germline CDR1 and CDR2: SEHNR and FQNEAQ (reference sequence). This CDR3 is built from 18 residues. The CDR3: CASSPERWWQSSYNEQFF. CDR3 DNA: TGTGCCAGCAGCCCAGAGCGGTGGTGGCAGAGCTCCTACAATGAGCAGTTCTTC.

This clone came up a few times. The CDR3 sequence: CASSLIGGSGNTIYF. DNA for the CDR3: TGCGCCAGCAGCCTTATCGGGGGCTCGGGAAACACCATATATTTT. The chain carries TRBV5-1 and TRBJ1-3, with a weak D call TRBD1 (6 bases). Germline V gives CDR1 SGHRS, CDR2 YFSETQ. The CDR3 extends over 15 amino acids. The ends were cut back, 4 bases at V and 4 bases at J, with 15 bases in the middle.

The V and J genes are TRBV4-3 and TRBJ2-3; D is undetermined. CDR3 length equals 16 residues. Trimming left V 2 bases short and J 0 bases short, with 12 bases between. Germline values: CDR1 LGHNA, CDR2 YSLEER. The CDR3: CASSQNWAVSTDTQYF. Written as DNA, the CDR3 is TGCGCCAGCAGCCAAAATTGGGCCGTAAGCACAGATACGCAGTATTTT.

V is TRBV4-3 and J is TRBJ2-7; 7 bases align to TRBD2. The CDR3 is 14 residues long. Unmatched junction bases numbered 16, after V lost 11 bases and J lost 6 bases. Per the germline V gene, CDR1 is LGHNA and CDR2 is YSLEER. The CDR3: CASHRVGGPGEQYF. CDR3 bases: TGCGCCTCCCACCGGGTGGGAGGGCCCGGCGAGCAGTACTTC.

This clone was counted between two and nine times. J is TRBJ2-3 and V is TRBV2, with 12 bases matching TRBD2. Germline assignment: CDR1 SNHLY and CDR2 FYNNEI. V was clipped by 6 bases and J by 6 bases; unmatched bases: 7. The CDR3 consists of 15 residues. The CDR3 protein is CASRLRTSGMDTQYF. CDR3 in DNA: TGTGCCAGCAGACTCAGGACTAGCGGGATGGATACGCAGTATTTT.

Ten or more counts support this clone. The V call is TRBV7-2, the J call TRBJ2-7; 10 bases map to TRBD2. Germline V gene sequence: CDR1 SGHTA, CDR2 FQGNSA. The CDR3 totals 17 residues. After removal of 1 base from V and 4 bases from J, the junction contained 10 bases not matched to a gene. CDR3 residues: CASSLGASGSVRYEQYF. Here the CDR3 DNA reads TGTGCCAGCAGCTTAGGTGCTAGCGGGAGTGTCAGATACGAGCAGTACTTC.

The CDR3 sequence is CASSPGLAGYSSYEQYF. CDR3 in DNA: TGCGCCAGCAGCCCGGGACTAGCGGGATATAGCTCCTACGAGCAGTACTTC. V usage is TRBV5-1 and J usage is TRBJ2-7; 13 nucleotides line up with TRBD2. CDR3 length: 17 residues. With 4 bases clipped from V and 0 bases from J, the junction kept 7 bases outside the gene matches. CDR1 SGHRS and CDR2 YFSETQ come from the germline V gene.

This clone turned up a few times. The chain uses TRBV7-3 and TRBJ2-1, with D tentatively TRBD2 (5 bases). Looked up from germline, CDR1 is SGHTA and CDR2 is FQGTGA. V was clipped by 4 bases and J by 0 bases, with 10 bases between them. CDR3 size: 15 residues. CDR3 DNA: TGTGCCAGCAGCTACCTAGCTAGCTCCTACAATGAGCAGTTCTTC. Amino acid sequence: CASSYLASSYNEQFF.

Ten or more counts support this clone. The CDR3 protein is CASSFRGSGNTIYF. Here the CDR3 DNA reads TGTGCCAGCAGTTTCAGGGGCTCTGGAAACACCATATATTTT. The rearrangement uses TRBV28 and TRBJ1-3; TRBD1 is a possible D gene (6 bases). This CDR3 is 14 amino acids long. The ends were cut back, 3 bases at V and 0 bases at J, with 6 bases in the middle. Germline V gene data show CDR1 as MDHEN and CDR2 as SYDVKM.

V gene TRBV7-8 combines with J gene TRBJ2-2, with 7 bases identical to TRBD2. Germline V gene sequence: CDR1 SGHVS, CDR2 FQNEAQ. Losses at the gene ends were 7 bases for V and 7 bases for J; bases not matched to a gene: 9. This CDR3 comprises 14 residues. In nucleotides, the CDR3 is TGTGCCAGCATCGGACTAGGGCAACTCGGGGAGCTGTTTTTT. The encoded protein is CASIGLGQLGELFF.

This clone was seen at least ten times. The chain uses TRBV28 and TRBJ2-7, with 7 bases matching TRBD1. Germline V CDR1 and CDR2: MDHEN, SYDVKM. The CDR3 loop spans 16 amino acids. Trimming at V came to 3 bases and at J to 4 bases, leaving 12 bases not matched to a gene. CDR3 residues: CASSFTGAGSTYEQYF. The DNA for the CDR3 is TGTGCCAGCAGTTTCACAGGGGCCGGGTCGACTTACGAGCAGTACTTC.

This clone was counted a few times. The chain combines TRBV6-1 with TRBJ2-7; possible D gene TRBD2, 5 bases. Trimming shortened V by 2 bases and J by 2 bases, and 13 bases separated the two germline ends. Germline CDR1 MNHNS, CDR2 SASEGT. CDR3 length equals 15 residues. CDR3 in DNA: TGTGCCAGCAGTGAACCGGGAAGGGCCACCTACGAGCAGTACTTC. Its protein product is CASSEPGRATYEQYF.

The chain has TRBV15 and TRBJ2-1; 8 bases are shared with TRBD1. Per the germline V gene, CDR1 is LNHNV and CDR2 is YYDKDF (reference sequence). The CDR3 is made up of 14 amino acids. The junction had 6 bases not matched to a gene; V was cut back by 3 bases and J by 8 bases. DNA for the CDR3: TGTGCCACCAGCAGCGGACAGGGTAACTATGAGCAGTTCTTC. This translates into CATSSGQGNYEQFF.